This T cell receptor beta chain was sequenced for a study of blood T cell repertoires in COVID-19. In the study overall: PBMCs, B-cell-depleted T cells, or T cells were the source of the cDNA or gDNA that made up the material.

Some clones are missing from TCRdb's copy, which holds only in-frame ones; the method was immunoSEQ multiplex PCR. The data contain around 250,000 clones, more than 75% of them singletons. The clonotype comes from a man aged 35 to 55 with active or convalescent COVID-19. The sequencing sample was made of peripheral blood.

The CDR3 here is CASSDDAGGTAYFNEQFF. In DNA, the CDR3 is TGTGCCAGCAGTGACGACGCCGGGGGAACTGCTTATTTCAATGAGCAGTTCTTC. The rearrangement joins TRBV6-4 to TRBJ2-1; tentative D call: TRBD2 (6 bases). CDR1 and CDR2 from the germline V gene are MRHNA and SNTAGT. The length of the CDR3 is 18 residues. Between the trimmed V and J ends, which lost 2 bases and 6 bases, there was a span of 23 bases.